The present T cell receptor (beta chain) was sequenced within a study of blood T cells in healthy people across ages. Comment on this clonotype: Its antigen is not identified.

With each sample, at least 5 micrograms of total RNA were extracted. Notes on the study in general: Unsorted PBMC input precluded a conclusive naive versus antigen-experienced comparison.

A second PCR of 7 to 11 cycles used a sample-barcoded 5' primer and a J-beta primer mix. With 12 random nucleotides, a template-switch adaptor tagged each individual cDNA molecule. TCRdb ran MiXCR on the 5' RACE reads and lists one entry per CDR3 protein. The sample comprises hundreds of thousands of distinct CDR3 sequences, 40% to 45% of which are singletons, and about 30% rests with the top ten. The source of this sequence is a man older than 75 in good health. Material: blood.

CDR3 amino acids: CASSLRPGTGREQFF. DNA of the CDR3: TGTGCCAGCAGCTTGCGCCCCGGGACAGGGCGTGAGCAGTTCTTC. The V gene is TRBV5-5, the J gene TRBJ2-1; 9 bases fit TRBD1. Germline V gene sequence: CDR1 SGHKS, CDR2 YYEKEE (reference sequence). The CDR3 has 15 residues. V lost 1 base, J lost 9 bases, and 8 bases stayed unmatched.